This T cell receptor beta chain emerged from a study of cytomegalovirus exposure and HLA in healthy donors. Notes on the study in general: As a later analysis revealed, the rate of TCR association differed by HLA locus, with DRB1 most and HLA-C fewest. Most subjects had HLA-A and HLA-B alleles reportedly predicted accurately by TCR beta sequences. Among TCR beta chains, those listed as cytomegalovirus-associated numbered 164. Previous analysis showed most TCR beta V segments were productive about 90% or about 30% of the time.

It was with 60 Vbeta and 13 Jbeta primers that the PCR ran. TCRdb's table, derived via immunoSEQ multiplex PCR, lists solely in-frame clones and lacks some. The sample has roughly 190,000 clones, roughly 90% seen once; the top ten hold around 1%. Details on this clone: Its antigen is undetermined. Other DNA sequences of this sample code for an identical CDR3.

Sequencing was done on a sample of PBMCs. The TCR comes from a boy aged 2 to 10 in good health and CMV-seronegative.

The DNA for the CDR3 is TGTGCCAGCAGCTTAGGACTAGCGGGGAGCACAGATACGCAGTATTTT. Residues: CASSLGLAGSTDTQYF. V gene TRBV5-4 combines with J gene TRBJ2-3; 12 nucleotides agree with TRBD2. The CDR3 consists of 16 residues. From germline, CDR1 is SGHNT and CDR2 YYREEE (reference sequence). V gave up 2 bases and J gave up 0 bases; unmatched junction bases: 1.